Listed below are T cell receptor beta chains from one sample, sequenced in a study of Ad26.COV2.S vaccination and SARS-CoV-2 variants. Sequencing used immunoSEQ multiplex PCR; TCRdb keeps in-frame clones, though not all of them. The sample has 430,000 or so clones; nearly 90% are singletons. The sample consisted of peripheral blood, taken in a trial of Ad26.COV2.S vaccine versus placebo. The receptors originated from a person aged 18-60 years who received the Ad26.COV2.S COVID-19 vaccine or a placebo. Both conserved end residues are part of each CDR3.

V	J	CDR3
TRBV6-6	TRBJ1-3	CASSKTDLSGNTIYF
TRBV4-1	TRBJ1-2	CASSQDPGQGYGYTF
TRBV3-1/TRBV3-2	TRBJ2-3	CASSQGLRGSTDTQYF
TRBV27	TRBJ1-5	CASSLNGDSNQPQHF
TRBV7-2	TRBJ1-5	CASSLLRTGEQPQHF
TRBV2	TRBJ2-5	CASRPWGETQYF
TRBV9	TRBJ2-6	CASSAFTGANVLTF
TRBV7-2	TRBJ2-7	CASSLASTSGVPYEQYF
TRBV28	TRBJ2-3	CASREQGRGDTQYF
TRBV18	TRBJ1-5	CASSSATGGPDQPQHF
TRBV19	TRBJ1-2	CASNKAANYGYTF
TRBV7-3	TRBJ2-7	CASSPNRQGEQYF
TRBV19	TRBJ1-4	CASSVQGAQEKLFF
TRBV18	TRBJ2-1	CASSPRSNSYNEQFF
TRBV6-6	TRBJ1-2	CASSYFLQGDYGYTF
TRBV28	TRBJ2-7	CASSLRIFYEQYF
TRBV7-9	TRBJ2-1	CASSPQRGRGAENEQFF